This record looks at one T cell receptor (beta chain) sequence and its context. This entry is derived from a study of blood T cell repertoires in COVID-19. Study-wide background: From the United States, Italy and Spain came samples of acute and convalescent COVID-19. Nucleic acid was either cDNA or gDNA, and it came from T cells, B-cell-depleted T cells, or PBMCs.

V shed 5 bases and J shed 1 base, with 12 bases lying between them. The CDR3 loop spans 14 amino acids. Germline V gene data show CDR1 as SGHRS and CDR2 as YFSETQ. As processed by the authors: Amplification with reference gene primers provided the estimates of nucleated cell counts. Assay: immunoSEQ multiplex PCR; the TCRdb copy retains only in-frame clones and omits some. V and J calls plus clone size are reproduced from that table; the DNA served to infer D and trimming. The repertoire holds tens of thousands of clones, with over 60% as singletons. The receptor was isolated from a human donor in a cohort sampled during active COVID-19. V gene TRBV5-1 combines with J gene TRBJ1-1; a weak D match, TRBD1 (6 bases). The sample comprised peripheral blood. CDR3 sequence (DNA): TGCGCCAGCAGACCCGGGACACCGAACACTGAAGCTTTCTTT. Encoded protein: CASRPGTPNTEAFF.